The 27 T cell receptor beta chains in this list originate from one sample, sequenced in a study of T-cell memory formation after mild COVID-19 (dated by TCRdb to the early 2020s). The library was produced with 5' RACE. For sequencing, an Illumina NovaSeq 6000 was employed. TCRdb's own reprocessing of the public reads used fastp at Q25 and MiXCR and kept productive beta chains. Duplicate CDR3 protein sequences are folded into a single record with the most common DNA and genes. For this sample there are 350,000 to 450,000 distinct CDR3 sequences; 20% appear just once. The ten largest clones add up to 8.4% of the sample. Source material: PBMCs or a T cell subset sorted from them (not recorded which). The receptors originated from an adult woman who had mild COVID-19 (a few samples of this study predate the infection). The sample titles of this study are shuffled in the database, so cell type and time point are left out; the donor was told from shared clones.

This rearrangement joins TRBV24-1 to TRBJ2-2, with D perhaps TRBD1 (5 bases). Germline CDR1 is KGHDR and CDR2 is SFDVKD. CDR3 length equals 15 residues. The V end lost 3 bases, the J end lost 3 bases, and 10 bases lay between the germline ends. CDR3 sequence: CATSDTTDHTGELFF. For the CDR3, the DNA is TGTGCCACCAGTGATACGACAGACCACACCGGGGAGCTGTTTTTT.

This clonotype was picked up a small number of times. CDR3 amino acids: CSAGWTGGSWNEQFF. For the CDR3, the DNA is TGCAGTGCTGGGTGGACAGGGGGATCCTGGAATGAGCAGTTCTTC. This rearrangement joins TRBV20-1 to TRBJ2-1; TRBD1 agrees at 10 bases. This CDR3 contains 15 residues. Trimming at V came to 5 bases and at J to 7 bases, leaving 11 bases not matched to a gene. Germline V lookup: CDR1 DFQATT, CDR2 SNEGSKA (reference sequence).

In its sample, this clonotype was seen once. The V and J genes are TRBV20-1 and TRBJ2-7, with 10 bases identical to TRBD2. This CDR3 has 17 amino acids. The V gene's germline CDR1 is DFQATT and CDR2 SNEGSKA (reference sequence). Trimming cost V 0 bases and J 2 bases; bases outside gene matches: 10. As DNA, the CDR3 is TGCAGTGCTAGAGACCCCGCTGGGCTAGCGGGGGCCTACGAGCAGTACTTC. It encodes CSARDPAGLAGAYEQYF.

This clonotype was observed a few times. The V call is TRBV4-3, the J call TRBJ1-1, with D possibly being TRBD1 (5 bases). V was clipped by 4 bases and J by 3 bases, with 12 bases between them. Germline lookup yields CDR1 LGHNA and CDR2 YSLEER. The CDR3 extends over 14 amino acids. CDR3 amino acids: CASSPTAVDTEAFF. CDR3 nucleotides: TGCGCCAGCAGCCCGACAGCGGTGGACACTGAAGCTTTCTTT.

In this sample, this clonotype turned up a few times. The chain couples TRBV5-1 to TRBJ2-5; 8 positions match TRBD2. This CDR3 spans 15 amino acids. Unmatched junction bases numbered 3, after V lost 0 bases and J lost 2 bases. From germline, CDR1 is SGHRS and CDR2 YFSETQ. The CDR3 here is CASSLGLATQETQYF. The CDR3 bases are TGCGCCAGCAGCTTGGGACTAGCGACTCAAGAGACCCAGTACTTC.

V usage is TRBV9 and J usage is TRBJ2-2, with D tentatively TRBD1 (5 bases). Trimming pared 2 bases from V and 5 bases from J, leaving 10 bases between. CDR1 SGDLS and CDR2 YYNGEE come from the germline V gene. CDR3 length equals 14 residues. Here the CDR3 DNA reads TGTGCCAGCAGCGTTGCAGGGATAACCGGGGAGCTGTTTTTT. Translating gives CASSVAGITGELFF. The whole variable domain, remainder taken from reference TRBV9 and TRBJ2-2, is DSGVTQTPKHLITATGQRVTLRCSPRSGDLSVYWYQQSLDQGLQFLIQYYNGEERAKGNILERFSAQQFPDLHSELNLSSLELGDSALYFCASSVAGITGELFFGEGSRLTVL.

In its sample, this clonotype was seen a few times. The chain links TRBV6-1 to TRBJ1-2; D gene uncertain. There are 13 residues in the CDR3. The germline V gene has CDR1 MNHNS and CDR2 SASEGT. The germline V and J ends were trimmed by 11 bases and 2 bases, with 15 bases remaining between them. CDR3 sequence (DNA): TGTGCCGCCTCCTCGAGTGGGAACTATGGCTACACCTTC. This codes for CAASSSGNYGYTF.

The gene calls are TRBV20-1 and TRBJ2-1, with 12 bases fitting TRBD2. Germline trimming cut 0 bases from V and 10 bases from J; bases unmatched to any gene: 7. Germline CDR1 is DFQATT and CDR2 is SNEGSKA (reference sequence). The CDR3 loop spans 15 amino acids. CDR3 coding DNA: TGCAGTGCTAGAGATGTACGGCTAGCGGGAGGGGAGCAGTTCTTC. Its protein product is CSARDVRLAGGEQFF.

The chain recombines TRBV18 with TRBJ2-1; D gene uncertain. Trimming removed 0 bases at V and 10 bases at J, with 7 bases between. CDR3 length: 12 amino acids. Germline loops: CDR1 KGHSH, CDR2 LQKENI. The CDR3 protein is CASSPPPGEQFF. The DNA for the CDR3 is TGTGCCAGCTCACCACCCCCTGGAGAGCAGTTCTTC.

The chain employs TRBV7-8 and TRBJ1-2, with D perhaps TRBD1 (6 bases). Germline V CDR1 and CDR2: SGHVS, FQNEAQ. V was pared by 4 bases and J by 3 bases, with 9 bases between. This CDR3 comprises 13 residues. The CDR3 loop is CASSWGLYYGYTF. DNA for the CDR3: TGTGCCAGCAGCTGGGGGCTGTACTATGGCTACACCTTC.

The V gene is TRBV20-1, the J gene TRBJ1-1, with D perhaps matching TRBD1 (5 bases). Germline V gives CDR1 DFQATT, CDR2 SNEGSKA (reference sequence). V was trimmed by 3 bases and J by 6 bases, leaving 17 bases between them. The CDR3 loop spans 14 amino acids. The CDR3, as DNA: TGCAGTGCTAGTGACATCTCAGGGAGCGCTGAAGCTTTCTTT. Its translation is CSASDISGSAEAFF.

This clonotype appeared a few times. V is TRBV15 and J is TRBJ2-5; D not resolved. Trimming pared 0 bases from V and 6 bases from J, leaving 17 bases between. The CDR3 spans 16 residues. Germline-derived CDR1 and CDR2 are LNHNV and YYDKDF (reference sequence). This CDR3 reads CATSREGIAVGKTQYF. Here the CDR3 DNA reads TGTGCCACCAGCAGAGAAGGAATAGCAGTCGGAAAGACCCAGTACTTC.

The genes are TRBV5-6 and TRBJ1-2; 8 nucleotides agree with TRBD1. Germline CDR1 is SGHDT and CDR2 is YYEEEE. V shed 3 bases and J 7 bases; nucleotides not matched to a gene: 8. The CDR3 contains 14 residues. The CDR3 DNA is TGTGCCAGCAGCTGGACAGACAGGGGTGGTGGCTACACCTTC. It specifies CASSWTDRGGGYTF.

In its sample, this clonotype was seen a few times. The V call is TRBV10-3, the J call TRBJ2-5; TRBD2 matches 7 bases. CDR3 length equals 15 residues. The V gene's germline CDR1 is ENHRY and CDR2 SYGVKD. Trimming at V came to 4 bases and at J to 2 bases, leaving 7 bases not matched to a gene. The chain's CDR3 is CAISALAAKQETQYF. The CDR3 coding sequence is TGTGCCATCAGTGCGCTAGCGGCGAAACAAGAGACCCAGTACTTC.

The chain carries TRBV12-3 or TRBV12-4 and TRBJ2-6; D is perhaps TRBD2 (6 bases). The CDR3 extends over 15 amino acids. Trimming cost V 8 bases and J 3 bases, with 14 bases left between them. The CDR3 region has the DNA TGTGCCAGCGAAACGGGGGTCGGTGGGGCCAACGTCCTGACTTTC. This gives the protein CASETGVGGANVLTF.

Only a few counts were recorded for this clonotype. The chain uses TRBV7-9 and TRBJ2-2, with TRBD1 matching 7 bases. The CDR3 runs to 16 residues. Germline V CDR1 and CDR2: SEHNR, FQNEAQ (reference sequence). The V gene end was trimmed by 5 bases and the J gene end by 4 bases; junction bases not matched to a gene: 10. DNA of the CDR3: TGTGCCAGCAGCCCTGACAGGGCCACTTTCACCGGGGAGCTGTTTTTT. This gives the protein CASSPDRATFTGELFF.

This clonotype has just a few counts. The V gene is TRBV16, the J gene TRBJ2-7; D is perhaps TRBD2 (7 bases). The V end was cut by 0 bases, the J end by 11 bases, with 14 bases between. Germline values: CDR1 KGHSY, CDR2 FQNENV. The CDR3 has 13 amino acids. CDR3 sequence: CASSQSTGGWEYF. The CDR3 coding sequence is TGTGCCAGCAGCCAATCGACGGGGGGCTGGGAGTACTTC.

This chain uses TRBV5-1 with TRBJ1-6, with 8 bases aligning to TRBD1. V was pared by 0 bases and J by 8 bases, with 4 bases of the junction left unmatched. This CDR3 spans 15 amino acids. The germline V gene has CDR1 SGHRS and CDR2 YFSETQ. This CDR3 is CASSLDQGAYSPLHF. The CDR3 DNA sequence: TGCGCCAGCAGCTTGGACCAGGGGGCATATTCACCCCTCCACTTT.

J is TRBJ2-7 and V is TRBV5-1; 11 positions match TRBD2. The germline CDR1 and CDR2 sequences are SGHRS and YFSETQ. The J segment lost 0 bases and the V segment lost 6 bases, leaving 8 bases of the junction unmatched. This CDR3 spans 16 amino acids. Written as DNA, the CDR3 is TGCGCCAGCACCCAGACTAGCGGGGTGCCCTCCTACGAGCAGTACTTC. Its protein is CASTQTSGVPSYEQYF.

The table lists this clonotype with a count of one. This chain joins TRBV12-3 or TRBV12-4 and TRBJ1-1; D gene ambiguous. Between the trimmed V and J ends, which lost 1 base and 3 bases, there was a span of 6 bases. This CDR3 comprises 13 residues. The CDR3 sequence is CASSLVVDTEAFF. The CDR3 DNA reads as TGTGCCAGCAGTTTAGTTGTGGACACTGAAGCTTTCTTT.

There are a few counts of this clonotype. This rearrangement joins TRBV7-8 to TRBJ2-3; D not certain. Germline CDR1 and CDR2: SGHVS and FQNEAQ. With 8 bases removed from V and 0 bases from J, the gap between germline ends came to 15 bases. The CDR3 sequence is 15 residues long. CDR3 protein: CASRLGRTSTDTQYF. Here the CDR3 DNA reads TGTGCCAGCCGGTTAGGACGTACTAGCACAGATACGCAGTATTTT. Drawing the rest from reference TRBV7-8 and TRBJ2-3, the complete variable domain is GAGVSQSPRYKVAKRGQDVALRCDPISGHVSLFWYQQALGQGPEFLTYFQNEAQLDKSGLPSDRFFAERPEGSVSTLKIQRTQQEDSAVYLCASRLGRTSTDTQYFGPGTRLTVL.

V and J are TRBV25-1 and TRBJ1-1; TRBD1 matches 9 bases. The CDR3 contains 15 residues. The germline gives CDR1 MGHDK, CDR2 SYGVNS. Germline trimming cut 5 bases from V and 7 bases from J; bases unmatched to any gene: 11. The CDR3 nucleotides are TGTGCCAGCAGTTCGGCCGGGACAGGGCTGGATGAAGCTTTCTTT. Protein: CASSSAGTGLDEAFF.

This clonotype was seen ten or more times. CDR3 sequence (DNA): TGTGCCAGCAGCTCACAGTCGGGAGTCTCTGGGGCTTTCTTT. Protein sequence: CASSSQSGVSGAFF. The V and J genes are TRBV7-9 and TRBJ1-1; D is ambiguous. V lost 4 bases and J 11 bases, leaving 20 bases between the germline ends. Germline V gives CDR1 SEHNR, CDR2 FQNEAQ (reference sequence). The CDR3 extends over 14 amino acids.

This clonotype was counted only a few times. The genes are TRBV14 and TRBJ2-7; TRBD1 is a possible D gene (6 bases). The CDR3 runs to 13 residues. Germline CDR1 reads SGHDN; CDR2 reads FVKESK. V was pared by 4 bases and J by 3 bases, with 10 bases between. The CDR3: CASSPGTHYEQYF. The CDR3 DNA sequence: TGTGCCAGCAGCCCAGGGACACACTACGAGCAGTACTTC.

This clonotype was detected a few times. The chain recombines TRBV24-1 with TRBJ2-7; 7 bases match TRBD1. After removal of 9 bases from V and 0 bases from J, the junction contained 7 bases not matched to a gene. The germline V gene encodes CDR1 KGHDR and CDR2 SFDVKD. There are 14 residues in the CDR3. DNA for the CDR3: TGTGCCACCCCATCCCGGGACAGCTCCTACGAGCAGTACTTC. Its translation: CATPSRDSSYEQYF.

V and J are TRBV7-9 and TRBJ2-7, with D possibly matching TRBD1 (5 bases). V was cut by 3 bases and J by 6 bases, with 18 bases left in between. This CDR3 spans 15 amino acids. Germline loops: CDR1 SEHNR, CDR2 FQNEAQ (reference sequence). The CDR3 bases are TGTGCCAGCAGCTTCTACCCCCGCTGGGGCGGCGAGCAGTACTTC. Translated: CASSFYPRWGGEQYF.

This clonotype was counted between two and nine times. J is TRBJ2-1 and V is TRBV9; D is possibly TRBD1 or TRBD2 (5 bases each). V lost 0 bases and J 6 bases, leaving 7 bases between the germline ends. The CDR3 extends over 13 amino acids. Germline lookup yields CDR1 SGDLS and CDR2 YYNGEE. For the CDR3, the DNA is TGTGCCAGCAGCGTAGGGGACGGCAATGAGCAGTTCTTC. Its translation is CASSVGDGNEQFF.